This note documents a single TCR beta chain sequence. Its cognate antigen is unknown. This specimen belongs to a study of shared clonotypes between healthy human individuals. Points from the study as a whole: Blood alone was sampled, and tissue repertoires likely differ.

V lost 2 bases, J lost 0 bases, and 8 bases lay in between. Germline V gene data show CDR1 as LNHDA and CDR2 as SQIVND (reference sequence). The CDR3 sequence is 16 residues long. Naive CD8 isolation took CD45RO-negative cells positively selected for CCR7 and excluded terminally differentiated effector memory CD45RA+ cells. The assay was immunoSEQ multiplex PCR, and TCRdb's table has in-frame clones only and misses some. Here the sample spans about 2 million clones, approximately 94% being singletons. The source of this sequence is a man aged 18 to 30 in good health. V gene TRBV19 combines with J gene TRBJ1-6, with D unresolved. The sequenced sample consisted of naive CD8+ T cells sorted from blood. This chain's CDR3 is CASSISLSSYNSPLHF. As DNA, the CDR3 is TGTGCCAGTAGTATAAGTCTGAGCTCCTATAATTCACCCCTCCACTTT.